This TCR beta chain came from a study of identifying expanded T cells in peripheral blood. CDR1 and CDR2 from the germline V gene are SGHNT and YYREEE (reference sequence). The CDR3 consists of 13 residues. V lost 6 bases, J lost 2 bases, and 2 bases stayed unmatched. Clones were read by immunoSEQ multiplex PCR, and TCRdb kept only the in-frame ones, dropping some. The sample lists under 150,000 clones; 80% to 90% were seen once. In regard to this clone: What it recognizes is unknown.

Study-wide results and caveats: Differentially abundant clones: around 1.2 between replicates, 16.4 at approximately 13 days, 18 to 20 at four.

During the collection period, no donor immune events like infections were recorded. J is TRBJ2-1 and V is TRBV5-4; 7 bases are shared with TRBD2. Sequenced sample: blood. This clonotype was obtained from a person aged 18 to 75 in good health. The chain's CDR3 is CASNREAYNEQFF. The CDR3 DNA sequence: TGTGCCAGCAACCGGGAGGCCTACAATGAGCAGTTCTTC.